This TCR beta chain was recovered during a study of radiotherapy plus CTLA-4 blockade in lung cancer. Across the study: There were objective responses in roughly 17% of patients, and around 32% had disease control. The study's findings and limits: Following radiotherapy plus ipilimumab, tumor-derived TCR clones expanded in the blood. It was early blood T cell clone dynamics, with interferon-beta, that reportedly best predicted response.

Details on this clone: No antigen is known for it.

It was focal radiation plus CTLA-4 blockade with ipilimumab that patients with chemo-refractory metastatic non-small-cell lung cancer received. The protocol was immunoSEQ multiplex PCR, while the TCRdb copy is restricted to in-frame clones and leaves out a portion. In the table there are 32,000 or so clones, roughly four fifths of which are singletons. V was pared by 2 bases and J by 1 base, with 2 bases of the junction left unmatched. Germline V gives CDR1 SGHRS, CDR2 YFSETQ. The CDR3 spans 15 residues. The chain is built from TRBV5-1 and TRBJ2-2, with 7 bases aligning to TRBD2. This clonotype originated in a human donor with non-small cell lung cancer that progressed on radiotherapy plus ipilimumab. The sequencing used peripheral blood, collected from a patient treated with radiotherapy plus ipilimumab. The CDR3 loop is CASSLGTMNTGELFF. The CDR3 DNA follows: TGCGCCAGCAGCTTAGGGACTATGAACACCGGGGAGCTGTTTTTT.